Given below is one T cell receptor (beta chain) in context. This clonotype was observed a handful of times. Its recognized antigen is unknown. A read error may produce the germline difference seen at one junction end. The data are from a study of early T cells in non-severe SARS-CoV-2 infection (dated by TCRdb to the early 2020s). Regarding the research as a whole: Because TCR sequencing was done on bulk RNA from unsorted whole blood, the alpha and beta chains could not be paired. What the work shows at the level of the full study, not this receptor alone: VDJdb matching was skewed toward anti-spike CD8 responses and likely underestimated virus-specific expansions by missing private and CD4 specificities.

Library preparation was by 5' RACE. Sequenced using a NextSeq 500. The TCR library protocol attached unique molecular identifiers to individual cDNA molecules to correct for sequencing error and PCR bias. Both TCR alpha and beta chains were sequenced, and tight co-correlation was observed between alpha and beta sequence abundances in each sample. The authors' pipeline ran thus. Decombinator V4 was used to annotate TCR sequences for V gene, J gene and CDR3. TCRs were defined as expanded if a significant change between any two time points was detected under a Poisson model with p below 0.0001. TCR abundances were normalised to the total number of TCRs sequenced in each sample and reported as counts per million. MAIT TCRs were defined by TRAV1-2 paired with TRAJ12, TRAJ20 or TRAJ33, and iNKT TCRs by TRAV10 paired with TRAJ18. VDJdb, accessed 1 November 2021, was searched for CMV, EBV and SARS-CoV-2 annotated TCRs, excluding TCRs annotated for multiple antigens. TCRdb ran its own pipeline on the public reads, namely fastp trimming at Q25 and MiXCR clone calling, and kept in-frame beta chains. Identical CDR3 proteins give one entry, which carries the most common genes and DNA. Here the V and J calls rest on TCRdb's processing, not on the authors' analysis. The sample table records approximately 66,000 distinct CDR3 sequences; 13% of these occur just once. The ten most abundant clones make up approximately 5% of the sample.

According to the germline V gene, CDR1 reads SGHRS and CDR2 reads YFSETQ. CDR3 length: 13 amino acids, cysteine to phenylalanine. The only DNA kept is the CDR3, 39 bases in frame from the first base. The study was a case-control design nested within a healthcare worker cohort in London, UK, with weekly nasopharyngeal swab PCR tests and blood sampling. Healthcare workers were recruited during the week of the UK lockdown, between 23 and 31 March 2020, and followed weekly for up to about 16 weeks. The sample consisted of whole blood. The receptor's source is an adult who was a healthcare worker with PCR-confirmed SARS-CoV-2 infection or an uninfected control (not recorded which). The chain was built from TRBV5-1 and TRBJ2-7; TRBD1 is a possible D gene, resting on 6 matching bases. The DNA sequence is given as TGCGCCAGCAAAAGGGACATCTCCGACGAGCAGTACTTC. It translates to CASKRDISDEQYF.